This T cell receptor (beta chain) was documented in a study of blood T cell repertoires in COVID-19. Study-level background: The samples span acute and convalescent COVID-19 from the United States, Italy and Spain. T cells, B-cell-depleted T cells, or PBMCs provided the cDNA or gDNA that served as material.

TCRdb's table, derived via immunoSEQ multiplex PCR, lists solely in-frame clones and lacks some. The table has about 310,000 clones, roughly 89% seen once. V lost 4 bases and J lost 2; bases outside the gene matches: 3. The CDR3 extends over 13 amino acids. Germline V CDR1 and CDR2: SGHDT, YYEEEE. V is TRBV5-6 and J is TRBJ2-7; 7 bases align to TRBD1. This sequence was found in a woman aged 40-49 years with COVID-19, enrolled during active disease. Sequencing used peripheral blood. CDR3 DNA: TGTGCCAGCAGCCATGACAGGGCCTACGAGCAGTACTTC. The encoded protein is CASSHDRAYEQYF.